This passage covers 8 T cell receptor beta chains from one sample sequenced in a study of OX40 agonist ivuxolimab in advanced cancers. TCRdb keeps only in-frame clones here, not all; method: immunoSEQ multiplex PCR. This table holds about 80,000 clones, around 85% found once. Sequenced here: CD4+ or CD8+ T cells sorted from blood, sampled in a trial of the OX40 agonist ivuxolimab. These receptor sequences come from an adult with an advanced solid tumor such as melanoma, head and neck, liver or kidney cancer.

A few counts support this clone. The chain links TRBV5-1 to TRBJ1-2; 10 bases map to TRBD1. The germline V gene has CDR1 SGHRS and CDR2 YFSETQ. This CDR3 has 16 amino acids. The V segment lost 4 bases and the J segment 3 bases; nucleotides outside the gene matches: 9. This chain's CDR3 is CASSVRQGASDYGYTF. The CDR3 coding sequence is TGCGCCAGCAGCGTCCGACAGGGGGCATCGGACTATGGCTACACCTTC.

V and J are TRBV7-2 and TRBJ1-1, with a weak D call TRBD1 (5 bases). This CDR3 is built from 15 residues. V lost 5 bases, J lost 4 bases, and 17 bases lay in between. Germline V CDR1 and CDR2: SGHTA, FQGNSA. The CDR3: CASSPGWGRGTEAFF. The CDR3 coding sequence is TGTGCCAGCAGCCCCGGGTGGGGTAGGGGCACTGAAGCTTTCTTT.

CDR3 region: CASSLGSGTYEQYF. For the CDR3, the DNA is TGTGCCAGCAGCTTAGGCTCGGGGACCTACGAGCAGTACTTC. V usage is TRBV11-1 and J usage is TRBJ2-7, with D possibly TRBD2 on 5 matching bases. Per germline, CDR1 SGHAT and CDR2 FQDESV (reference sequence). The CDR3 loop spans 14 amino acids. Trimming pared 1 base from V and 2 bases from J, leaving 9 bases between.

The chain couples TRBV5-1 to TRBJ2-7; 7 bases align to TRBD2. Germline CDR1 and CDR2: SGHRS and YFSETQ. This CDR3 has 15 amino acids. Trimming at V came to 0 bases and at J to 4 bases, leaving 7 bases not matched to a gene. CDR3 protein: CASSLEPRGEYEQYF. Here the CDR3 DNA reads TGCGCCAGCAGCTTGGAACCTCGGGGGGAATACGAGCAGTACTTC.

V is TRBV6-1 and J is TRBJ1-4; D remains ambiguous. The V end was cut by 4 bases, the J end by 8 bases, with 11 bases between. The CDR3 consists of 13 residues. From germline, CDR1 is MNHNS and CDR2 SASEGT. As DNA, the CDR3 is TGTGCCAGCAGTGGAGGGTTTCGGGAAAAACTGTTTTTT. Translating gives CASSGGFREKLFF.

The chain joins TRBV7-2 to TRBJ2-1; perhaps TRBD2 as D (6 bases). The CDR3 is 14 amino acids. Trimming cost V 3 bases and J 7 bases, with 13 bases left between them. The germline V gene has CDR1 SGHTA and CDR2 FQGNSA. In DNA, the CDR3 is TGTGCCAGCAGCTTGGGGGACTGGTTTAATGAGCAGTTCTTC. Translated: CASSLGDWFNEQFF.

This sequence joins TRBV5-1 and TRBJ1-3; D is perhaps TRBD1 (5 bases). V gave up 0 bases and J gave up 3 bases, with 7 bases separating them. The CDR3 is made up of 14 amino acids. Per the germline V gene, CDR1 is SGHRS and CDR2 is YFSETQ. The CDR3 sequence is CASSLGRVGNTIYF. DNA for the CDR3: TGCGCCAGCAGCTTGGGCAGGGTTGGAAACACCATATATTTT. Filled out from reference TRBV5-1 and TRBJ1-3, the complete variable domain reads KAGVTQTPRYLIKTRGQQVTLSCSPISGHRSVSWYQQTPGQGLQFLFEYFSETQRNKGNFPGRFSGRQFSNSRSEMNVSTLELGDSALYLCASSLGRVGNTIYFGEGSWLTVV.

This sequence joins TRBV2 and TRBJ1-6; D uncertain. Germline CDR1 reads SNHLY; CDR2 reads FYNNEI. V lost 0 bases and J 10 bases, leaving 13 bases between the germline ends. The CDR3 has 15 residues. In DNA form, the CDR3 reads TGTGCCAGCAGTGAAGCAGTAGGGCGCGGATCACCCCTCCACTTT. Its protein is CASSEAVGRGSPLHF.